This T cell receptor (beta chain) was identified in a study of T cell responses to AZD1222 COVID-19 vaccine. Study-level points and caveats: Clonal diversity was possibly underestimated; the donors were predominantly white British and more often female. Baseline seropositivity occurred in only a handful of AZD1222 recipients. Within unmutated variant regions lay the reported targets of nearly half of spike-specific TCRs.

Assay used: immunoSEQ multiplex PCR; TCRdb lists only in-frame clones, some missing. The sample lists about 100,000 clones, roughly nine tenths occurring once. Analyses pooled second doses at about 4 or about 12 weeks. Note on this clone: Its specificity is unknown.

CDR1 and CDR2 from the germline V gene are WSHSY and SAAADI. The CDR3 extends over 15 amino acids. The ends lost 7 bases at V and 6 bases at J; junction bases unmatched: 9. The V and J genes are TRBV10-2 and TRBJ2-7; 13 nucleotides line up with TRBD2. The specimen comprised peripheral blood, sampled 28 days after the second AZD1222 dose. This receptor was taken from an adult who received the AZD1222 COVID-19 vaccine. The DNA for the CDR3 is TGCGCCAGCATTGGGGGACTAGCGGGAATGGCCGAGCAGTACTTC. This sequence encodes CASIGGLAGMAEQYF.